Shown below are 3 T cell receptor beta chains from a single sample sequenced in a study of CD8+CD57+ T cells in acquired aplastic anemia. The template used for profiling TCR beta VDJ and CDR3 was genomic DNA. TCRdb independently ran MiXCR on the reads; one entry per CDR3 protein. This sample yields tens of thousands of distinct CDR3 sequences, of which about 77% are seen a single time; 22% belongs to the top ten. Sequencing was done on a sample of sorted CD4+, CD8+, or CD8+CD57+ T cells (not recorded which) from PBMCs. The receptor source for this set is a human donor in good health, serving as a control.

The V and J genes are TRBV9 and TRBJ2-1; TRBD2 matches 14 bases. V dropped 5 bases and J dropped 6; count of bases not matched to a gene: 4. In germline, CDR1 is SGDLS, CDR2 YYNGEE. This CDR3 region has 15 residues. The CDR3 loop reads CASRPTSGGANEQFF. CDR3 coding DNA: TGTGCCAGCAGGCCGACTAGCGGGGGGGCCAATGAGCAGTTCTTC.

Only one count was recorded for this clonotype. This chain connects TRBV29-1 to TRBJ1-4; perhaps TRBD1 as D (5 bases). The CDR3 sequence is 17 residues long. Germline V gene lookup returns CDR1 SQVTM and CDR2 ANQGSEA. Trimming stripped 6 bases from V and 6 bases from J, with 26 bases between. CDR3 sequence (DNA): TGCAGCGTCCGTTTGACGGTTGAGGGACCGGCGGATGAAAAACTGTTTTTT. Its translation: CSVRLTVEGPADEKLFF.

This clonotype was seen at least ten times. CDR3: CASSPVQGGFTEAFF. CDR3 coding DNA: TGTGCCAGCAGCCCGGTACAGGGAGGTTTCACTGAAGCTTTCTTT. The gene calls are TRBV7-3 and TRBJ1-1, with D tentatively TRBD1 (6 bases). The germline CDR1 and CDR2 sequences are SGHTA and FQGTGA. The CDR3 totals 15 residues. V shed 5 bases and J shed 4 bases, with 17 bases lying between them.